Only a few counts were recorded for the clone carrying this TCR beta chain. Only in-frame clones appear in the TCRdb table, and some are missing; sequencing was by immunoSEQ multiplex PCR. The sample contains roughly 20,000 clones, over 70% of which appear only once. Recipients received nonmyeloablative bone marrow transplants from related graft donors, with transient mixed chimerism. The entry originates in a study of Tregs in tolerant kidney transplant recipients. The sequence was collected from a human patient who received a combined kidney and bone marrow transplant. Some of the T cells may derive from the graft donor. Sequenced here: CD8+ T cells from blood (PBMCs), sampled 6 months after the transplant.

The CDR3 loop is CASSYSEGGNQPQHF. The CDR3 nucleotides are TGTGCCAGCAGTTACTCCGAGGGCGGCAATCAGCCCCAGCATTTT. The J gene is TRBJ1-5, the V gene TRBV6-5, with unresolved D. The V gene's germline CDR1 is MNHEY and CDR2 SVGAGI. V lost 0 bases to trimming and J lost 2 bases, with 8 bases between them. The CDR3 contains 15 residues.